Below, 12 T cell receptor beta chains from the same sample are listed, as sequenced in a study of blood T cell repertoires in COVID-19. Some clones are missing from TCRdb's copy, which holds only in-frame ones; the method was immunoSEQ multiplex PCR. The sample lists approximately 210,000 clones, under 90% occurring once. Material: peripheral blood. These receptors were collected from an elderly woman with COVID-19, enrolled during active disease.

V is TRBV6-5 and J is TRBJ2-1; maybe TRBD1 (5 bases). Between the trimmed V and J ends, which lost 9 bases and 5 bases, there was a span of 20 bases. This CDR3 spans 15 amino acids. The germline V gene encodes CDR1 MNHEY and CDR2 SVGAGI. Here the CDR3 DNA reads TGTGCCAGTGAAGGGGCCCAAAGGGTAAACAATGAGCAGTTCTTC. Protein sequence: CASEGAQRVNNEQFF.

The V and J genes are TRBV29-1 and TRBJ1-2; maybe TRBD1 (5 bases). Germline-derived CDR1 and CDR2 are SQVTM and ANQGSEA. The CDR3 runs to 12 residues. V dropped 7 bases and J dropped 2 bases, with 11 bases sitting between them. This chain's CDR3 is CSAPGGNYGYTF. Written as DNA, the CDR3 is TGCAGCGCACCGGGGGGAAACTATGGCTACACCTTC.

J is TRBJ1-6 and V is TRBV5-4; D possibly corresponds to TRBD1 (6 bases). Germline V lookup: CDR1 SGHNT, CDR2 YYREEE (reference sequence). Between the trimmed V and J ends, which lost 1 base and 6 bases, there was a span of 11 bases. This CDR3 is built from 15 residues. In nucleotides, the CDR3 is TGTGCCAGCAGCTTGTTCGGACAGCTTAATTCACCCCTCCACTTT. The encoded protein is CASSLFGQLNSPLHF. The whole variable domain, filled in from reference TRBV5-4 and TRBJ1-6, reads ETGVTQSPTHLIKTRGQQVTLRCSSQSGHNTVSWYQQALGQGPQFIFQYYREEENGRGNFPPRFSGLQFPNYSSELNVNALELDDSALYLCASSLFGQLNSPLHFGNGTRLTVT.

V and J are TRBV6-1 and TRBJ2-2; no firm D call. Germline V gives CDR1 MNHNS, CDR2 SASEGT. This CDR3 has 17 residues. Trimming shortened V by 2 bases and J by 1 base, and 14 bases separated the two germline ends. The DNA for the CDR3 is TGTGCCAGCAGTGAAAGGCGAGGCAGTTGGAACACCGGGGAGCTGTTTTTT. Translation: CASSERRGSWNTGELFF.

The V and J genes are TRBV6-4 and TRBJ1-4; D gene unclear. V was trimmed by 8 bases and J by 3 bases, leaving 25 bases between them. The CDR3 sequence is 18 residues long. Germline-derived CDR1 and CDR2 are MRHNA and SNTAGT. Here the CDR3 DNA reads TGTGCCAGCTACCCGTACCTGCATTATCCTTCAGCTAATGAAAAACTGTTTTTT. This encodes CASYPYLHYPSANEKLFF.

The CDR3: CASSFRGPSGVSSYEQYV. Here the CDR3 DNA reads TGTGCCAGCAGCTTCAGGGGGCCATCGGGCGTAAGCTCCTACGAGCAGTACGTC. This chain joins TRBV7-4 and TRBJ2-7; 8 nucleotides align to TRBD1. This CDR3 comprises 18 residues. Trimming at V came to 3 bases and at J to 0 bases, leaving 13 bases not matched to a gene. Germline CDR1 and CDR2: SGHVT and SQSDAQ.

The rearrangement joins TRBV28 to TRBJ1-1; possible D gene TRBD1, 5 bases. V lost 2 bases and J lost 0, with 10 bases in between. From germline, CDR1 is MDHEN and CDR2 SYDVKM. The CDR3 loop spans 15 amino acids. In nucleotides, the CDR3 is TGTGCCAGCAGTTTAGGCGGGGCCATGAACACTGAAGCTTTCTTT. Protein: CASSLGGAMNTEAFF.

The rearrangement links TRBV7-8 to TRBJ2-2; the match to TRBD1 covers 9 bases. Germline CDR1 reads SGHVS; CDR2 reads FQNEAQ. The V and J ends lost 3 bases and 5 bases, in that order; junction bases with no gene match: 4. There are 15 residues in the CDR3. The CDR3 DNA is TGTGCCAGCAGCTTGAACAGGGGGCGGACCGGGGAGCTGTTTTTT. It is translated as CASSLNRGRTGELFF.

The genes are TRBV28 and TRBJ2-7; 8 bases are a match to TRBD2. The length of the CDR3 is 14 residues. Trimming removed 7 bases from V and 3 bases from J; junction bases left unmatched: 8. The germline CDR1 and CDR2 sequences are MDHEN and SYDVKM. CDR3 sequence (DNA): TGTGCCAGCAAAGCGGGGACTAGGGTCTACGAGCAGTACTTC. It codes for CASKAGTRVYEQYF.

The V call is TRBV30, the J call TRBJ2-5, with 9 positions matching TRBD2. V lost 5 bases, J lost 2 bases, and 9 bases stayed unmatched. Germline assignment: CDR1 GTSNPN and CDR2 SVGIG (reference sequence). The CDR3 has 15 amino acids. Here the CDR3 DNA reads TGTGCCTGGGGGCCACTAGCGGGTTCGCAAGAGACCCAGTACTTC. It encodes CAWGPLAGSQETQYF.

The V call is TRBV28, the J call TRBJ1-2; D may be TRBD1 (5 bases). V was clipped by 2 bases and J by 4 bases, with 11 bases between them. Germline CDR1 and CDR2: MDHEN and SYDVKM. CDR3 length: 14 amino acids. CDR3 sequence (DNA): TGTGCCAGCAGTTTAACTCACAGGACCTATGGCTACACCTTC. Translation gives CASSLTHRTYGYTF.

V usage is TRBV5-4 and J usage is TRBJ1-1; the D gene is possibly TRBD1 (5 bases). The CDR3 covers 14 residues. Per germline, CDR1 SGHNT and CDR2 YYREEE (reference sequence). The V gene lost 2 bases and the J gene lost 0 bases, with 8 bases spanning the gap. The CDR3 loop is CASSLGELNTEAFF. The DNA for the CDR3 is TGTGCCAGCAGCTTAGGGGAATTGAACACTGAAGCTTTCTTT. The full variable domain, its missing parts supplied by reference TRBV5-4 and TRBJ1-1, is ETGVTQSPTHLIKTRGQQVTLRCSSQSGHNTVSWYQQALGQGPQFIFQYYREEENGRGNFPPRFSGLQFPNYSSELNVNALELDDSALYLCASSLGELNTEAFFGQGTRLTVV.